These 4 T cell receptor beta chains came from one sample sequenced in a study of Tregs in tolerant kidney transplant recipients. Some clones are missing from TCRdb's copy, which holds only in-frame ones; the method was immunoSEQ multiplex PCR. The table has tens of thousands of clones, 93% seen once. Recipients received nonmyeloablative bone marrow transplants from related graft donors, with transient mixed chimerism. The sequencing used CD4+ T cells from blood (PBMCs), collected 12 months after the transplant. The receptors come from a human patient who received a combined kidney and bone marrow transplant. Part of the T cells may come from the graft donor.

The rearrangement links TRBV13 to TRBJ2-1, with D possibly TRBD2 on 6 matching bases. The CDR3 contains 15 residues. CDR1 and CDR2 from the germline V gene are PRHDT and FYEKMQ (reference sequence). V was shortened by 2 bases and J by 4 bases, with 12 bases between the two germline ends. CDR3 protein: CASSLIQGGYNEQFF. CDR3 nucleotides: TGTGCCAGCAGCTTAATCCAGGGAGGATACAATGAGCAGTTCTTC.

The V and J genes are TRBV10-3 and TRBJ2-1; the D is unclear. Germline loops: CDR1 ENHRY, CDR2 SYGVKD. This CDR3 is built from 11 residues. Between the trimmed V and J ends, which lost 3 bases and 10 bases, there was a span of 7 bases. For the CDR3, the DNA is TGTGCCATCAGTGATTTCAGGGAGCAGTTCTTC. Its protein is CAISDFREQFF.

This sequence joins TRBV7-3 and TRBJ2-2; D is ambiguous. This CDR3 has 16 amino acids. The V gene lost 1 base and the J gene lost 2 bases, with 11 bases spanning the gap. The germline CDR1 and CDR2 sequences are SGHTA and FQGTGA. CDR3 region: CASSLSAGSNTGELFF. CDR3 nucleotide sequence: TGTGCCAGCAGCTTAAGCGCAGGTTCCAACACCGGGGAGCTGTTTTTT.

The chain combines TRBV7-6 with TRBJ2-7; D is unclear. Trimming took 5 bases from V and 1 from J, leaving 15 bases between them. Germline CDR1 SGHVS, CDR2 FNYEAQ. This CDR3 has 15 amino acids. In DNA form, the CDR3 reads TGTGCCAGCAGCCTAACCCCAGACAAATCCTACGAGCAGTACTTC. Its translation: CASSLTPDKSYEQYF.